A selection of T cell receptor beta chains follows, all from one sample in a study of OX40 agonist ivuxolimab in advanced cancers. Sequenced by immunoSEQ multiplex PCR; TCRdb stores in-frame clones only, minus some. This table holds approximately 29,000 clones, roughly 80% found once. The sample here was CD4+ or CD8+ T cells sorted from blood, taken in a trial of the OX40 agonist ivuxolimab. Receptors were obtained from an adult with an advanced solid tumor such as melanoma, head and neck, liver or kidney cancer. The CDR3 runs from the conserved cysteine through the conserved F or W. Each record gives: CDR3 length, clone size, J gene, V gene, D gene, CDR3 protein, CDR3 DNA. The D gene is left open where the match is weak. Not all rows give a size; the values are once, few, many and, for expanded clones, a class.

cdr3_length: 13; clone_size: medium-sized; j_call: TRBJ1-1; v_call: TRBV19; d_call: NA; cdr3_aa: CASTGHLNTEAFF; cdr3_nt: TGTGCCAGCACCGGACACCTGAACACTGAAGCTTTCTTT
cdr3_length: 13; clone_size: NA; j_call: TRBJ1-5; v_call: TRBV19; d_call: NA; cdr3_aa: CASSRASNQPQHF; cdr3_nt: TGTGCCAGTAGTAGGGCCTCCAATCAGCCCCAGCATTTT
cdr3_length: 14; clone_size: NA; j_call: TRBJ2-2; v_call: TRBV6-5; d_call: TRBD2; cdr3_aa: CASSYGGLALFLFF; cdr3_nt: TGTGCCAGCAGCTACGGTGGACTAGCGTTGTTCCTGTTTTTT
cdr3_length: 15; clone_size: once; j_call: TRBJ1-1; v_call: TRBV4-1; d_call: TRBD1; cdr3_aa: CASSHPGGYYTEAFF; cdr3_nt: TGCGCCAGCAGCCATCCAGGGGGCTATTACACTGAAGCTTTCTTT
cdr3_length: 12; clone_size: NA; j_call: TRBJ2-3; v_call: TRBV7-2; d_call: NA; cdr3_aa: CASSPGTSSQYF; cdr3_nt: TGTGCCAGCAGCCCGGGGACTTCGTCGCAGTATTTT
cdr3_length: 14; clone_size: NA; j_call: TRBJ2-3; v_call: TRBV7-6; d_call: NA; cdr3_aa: CASSLEAYTDTQYF; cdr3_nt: TGTGCCAGCAGCTTAGAAGCCTACACAGATACGCAGTATTTT
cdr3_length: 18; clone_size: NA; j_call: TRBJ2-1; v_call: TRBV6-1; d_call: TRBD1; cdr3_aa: CASSGASTGTGAYNEQFF; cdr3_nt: TGTGCCAGCAGTGGGGCGTCTACCGGGACAGGGGCCTACAATGAGCAGTTCTTC
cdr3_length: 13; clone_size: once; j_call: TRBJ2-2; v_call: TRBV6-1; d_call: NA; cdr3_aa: CASSENQGGELFF; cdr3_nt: TGTGCCAGCAGTGAAAACCAAGGCGGGGAGCTGTTTTTT
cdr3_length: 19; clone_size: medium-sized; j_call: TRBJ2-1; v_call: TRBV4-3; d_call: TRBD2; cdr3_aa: CASSQEQGLWGGAYNEQFF; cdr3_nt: TGCGCCAGCAGCCAAGAGCAAGGTCTTTGGGGGGGAGCCTACAATGAGCAGTTCTTC
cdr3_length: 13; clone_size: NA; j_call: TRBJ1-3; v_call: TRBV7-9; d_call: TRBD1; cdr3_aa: CASSQQGGNTIYF; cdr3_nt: TGTGCCAGCAGCCAACAGGGGGGAAACACCATATATTTT
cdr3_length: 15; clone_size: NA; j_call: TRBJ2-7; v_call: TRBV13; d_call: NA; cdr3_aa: CASSLRSRQGYEQYF; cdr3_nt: TGTGCCAGCAGCTTAAGGTCGCGTCAGGGCTACGAGCAGTACTTC
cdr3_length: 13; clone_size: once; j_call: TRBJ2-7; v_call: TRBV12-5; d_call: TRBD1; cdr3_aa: CASGQRDRDEQYF; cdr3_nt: TGTGCTAGTGGTCAACGGGACAGGGACGAGCAGTACTTC
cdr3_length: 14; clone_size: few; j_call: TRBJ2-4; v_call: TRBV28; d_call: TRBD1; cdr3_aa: CASSLSNRGNIQYF; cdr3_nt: TGTGCCAGCAGTTTATCTAACAGGGGAAACATTCAGTACTTC
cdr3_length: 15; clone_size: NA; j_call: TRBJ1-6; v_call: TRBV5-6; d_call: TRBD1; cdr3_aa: CASSDGDRANSPLHF; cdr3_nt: TGCGCCAGCAGCGACGGAGACAGGGCGAATTCACCCCTCCACTTT
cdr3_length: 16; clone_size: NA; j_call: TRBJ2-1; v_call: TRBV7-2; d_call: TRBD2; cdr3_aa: CASSLGVGGTYNEQFF; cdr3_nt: TGTGCCAGCAGCTTAGGTGTGGGGGGGACCTACAATGAGCAGTTCTTC
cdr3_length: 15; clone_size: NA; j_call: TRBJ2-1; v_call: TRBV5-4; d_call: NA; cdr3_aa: CASSLGLDFVNEQFF; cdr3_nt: TGTGCCAGCAGCTTGGGACTAGACTTCGTCAATGAGCAGTTCTTC
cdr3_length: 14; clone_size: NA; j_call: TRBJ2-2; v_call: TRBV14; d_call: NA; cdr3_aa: CASSHGADTGELFF; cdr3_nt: TGTGCCAGCAGCCACGGTGCGGACACCGGGGAGCTGTTTTTT
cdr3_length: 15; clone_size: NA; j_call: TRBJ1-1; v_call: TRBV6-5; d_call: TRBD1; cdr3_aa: CASSYPGQTSTEAFF; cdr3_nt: TGTGCCAGCAGTTACCCGGGACAGACGAGCACTGAAGCTTTCTTT
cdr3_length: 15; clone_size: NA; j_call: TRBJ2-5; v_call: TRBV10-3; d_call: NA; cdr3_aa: CAISESATGEETQYF; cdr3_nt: TGTGCCATCAGTGAGTCGGCGACAGGAGAAGAGACCCAGTACTTC
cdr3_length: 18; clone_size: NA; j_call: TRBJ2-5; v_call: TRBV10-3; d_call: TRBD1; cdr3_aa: CAMSPGTGAQGPRETQYF; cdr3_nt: TGTGCCATGTCCCCCGGGACAGGGGCGCAGGGGCCCAGAGAGACCCAGTACTTC
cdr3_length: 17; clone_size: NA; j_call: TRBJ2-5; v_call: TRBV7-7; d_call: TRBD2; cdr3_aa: CASSFSFGRGAPVTQYF; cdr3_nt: TGTGCCAGCAGCTTCAGTTTTGGGCGGGGGGCCCCAGTCACCCAGTACTTC
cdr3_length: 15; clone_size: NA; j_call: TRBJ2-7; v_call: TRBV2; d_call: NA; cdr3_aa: CASSEESGGTYEQYF; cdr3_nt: TGTGCCAGCAGTGAAGAATCAGGAGGGACCTACGAGCAGTACTTC
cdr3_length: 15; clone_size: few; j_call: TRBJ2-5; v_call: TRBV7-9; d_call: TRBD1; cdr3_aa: CASGDSGTEQETQYF; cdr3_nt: TGTGCCAGCGGAGACAGTGGGACAGAACAAGAGACCCAGTACTTC
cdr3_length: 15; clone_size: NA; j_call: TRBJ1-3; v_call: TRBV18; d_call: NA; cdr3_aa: CASSPRANSGNTIYF; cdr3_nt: TGTGCCAGCTCACCACGAGCGAACTCTGGAAACACCATATATTTT
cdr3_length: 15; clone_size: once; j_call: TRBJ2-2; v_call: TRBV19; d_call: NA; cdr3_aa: CASSIWPMETGELFF; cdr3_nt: TGTGCCAGTAGTATCTGGCCAATGGAGACCGGGGAGCTGTTTTTT
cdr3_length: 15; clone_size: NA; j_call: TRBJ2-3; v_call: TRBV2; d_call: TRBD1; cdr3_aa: CATTGQKISTDTQYF; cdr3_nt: TGTGCCACCACGGGACAGAAAATAAGCACAGATACGCAGTATTTT
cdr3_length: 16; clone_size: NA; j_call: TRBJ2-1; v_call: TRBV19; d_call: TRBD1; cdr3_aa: CASSLVSGTAYNEQFF; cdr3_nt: TGTGCCAGTAGTCTCGTCTCCGGGACAGCATACAATGAGCAGTTCTTC
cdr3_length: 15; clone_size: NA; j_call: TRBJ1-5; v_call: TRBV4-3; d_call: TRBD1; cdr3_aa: CASSLTTGRNQPQHF; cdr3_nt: TGCGCCAGCAGCCTGACGACAGGGCGCAATCAGCCCCAGCATTTT
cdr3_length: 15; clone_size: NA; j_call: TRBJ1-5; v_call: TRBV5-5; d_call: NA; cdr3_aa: CASSLEGRSGQPQHF; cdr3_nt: TGTGCCAGCAGCTTGGAGGGGCGATCAGGGCAGCCCCAGCATTTT
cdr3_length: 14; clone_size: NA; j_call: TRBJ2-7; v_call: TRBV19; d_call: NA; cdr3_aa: CASSVFRGSYEQYF; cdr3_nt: TGTGCCAGTAGTGTTTTCAGGGGATCCTACGAGCAGTACTTC
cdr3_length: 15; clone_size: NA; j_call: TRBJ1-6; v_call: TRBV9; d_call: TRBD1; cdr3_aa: CASSDGTGFNSPLHF; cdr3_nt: TGTGCCAGCAGCGACGGGACAGGGTTTAATTCACCCCTCCACTTT
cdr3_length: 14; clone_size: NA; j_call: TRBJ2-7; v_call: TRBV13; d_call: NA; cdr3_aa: CASSLVSSLYEQYF; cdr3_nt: TGTGCCAGCAGCTTAGTATCCTCACTCTACGAGCAGTACTTC
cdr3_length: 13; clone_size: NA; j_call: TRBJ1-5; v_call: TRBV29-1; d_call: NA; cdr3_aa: CSATGGGNQPQHF; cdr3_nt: TGCAGCGCGACGGGGGGTGGCAATCAGCCCCAGCATTTT
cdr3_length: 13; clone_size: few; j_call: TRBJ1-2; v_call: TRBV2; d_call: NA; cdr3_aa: CASSGVGDYGYTF; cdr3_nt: TGTGCCAGCAGTGGCGTAGGGGACTATGGCTACACCTTC
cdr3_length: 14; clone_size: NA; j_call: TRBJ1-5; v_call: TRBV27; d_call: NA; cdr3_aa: CASSFVGYNQPQHF; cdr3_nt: TGTGCCAGCAGTTTCGTAGGTTACAATCAGCCCCAGCATTTT
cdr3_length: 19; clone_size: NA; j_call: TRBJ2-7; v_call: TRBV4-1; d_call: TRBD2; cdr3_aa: CASSQDHGWELAIGNEQYF; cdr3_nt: TGCGCCAGCAGCCAAGATCATGGTTGGGAACTAGCGATCGGCAACGAGCAGTACTTC
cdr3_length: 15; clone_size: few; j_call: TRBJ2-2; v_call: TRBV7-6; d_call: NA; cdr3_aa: CASTPQAGPPGELFF; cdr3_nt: TGTGCCAGCACCCCCCAGGCAGGGCCTCCCGGGGAGCTGTTTTTT
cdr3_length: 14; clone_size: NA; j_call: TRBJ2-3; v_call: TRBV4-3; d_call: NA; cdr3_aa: CASSQEIRADTQYF; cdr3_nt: TGCGCCAGCAGCCAAGAAATTCGAGCAGATACGCAGTATTTT
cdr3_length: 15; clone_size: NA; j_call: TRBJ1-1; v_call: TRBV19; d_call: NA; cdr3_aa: CASSGYREIHTEAFF; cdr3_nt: TGTGCCAGTAGTGGGTACAGGGAAATCCACACTGAAGCTTTCTTT
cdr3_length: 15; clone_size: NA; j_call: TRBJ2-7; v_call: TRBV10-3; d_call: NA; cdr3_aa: CAISESRTASYEQYF; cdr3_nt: TGTGCCATCAGTGAGTCTCGGACAGCGTCCTACGAGCAGTACTTC
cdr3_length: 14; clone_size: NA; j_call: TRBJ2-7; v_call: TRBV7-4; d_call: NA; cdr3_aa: CASSTDRGRHEQYF; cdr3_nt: TGTGCCAGCAGTACAGACAGAGGCCGCCACGAGCAGTACTTC
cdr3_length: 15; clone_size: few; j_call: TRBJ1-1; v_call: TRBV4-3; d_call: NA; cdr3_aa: CASSQGQEGNTEAFF; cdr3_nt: TGCGCCAGCAGCCAAGGACAGGAGGGGAACACTGAAGCTTTCTTT
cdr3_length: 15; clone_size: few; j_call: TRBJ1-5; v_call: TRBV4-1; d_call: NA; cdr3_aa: CASSQEGREGQPQHF; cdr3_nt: TGCGCCAGCAGCCAAGAGGGAAGGGAAGGCCAGCCCCAGCATTTT
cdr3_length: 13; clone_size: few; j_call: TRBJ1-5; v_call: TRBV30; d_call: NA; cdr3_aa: CAWSSSRSRPQHF; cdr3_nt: TGTGCCTGGAGTAGCTCCAGGTCACGGCCCCAGCATTTT
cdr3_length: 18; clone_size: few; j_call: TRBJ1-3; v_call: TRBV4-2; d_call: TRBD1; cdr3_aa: CASSQDPPGQGAGNTIYF; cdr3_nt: TGTGCCAGCAGCCAAGATCCTCCGGGACAGGGGGCTGGAAACACCATATATTTT
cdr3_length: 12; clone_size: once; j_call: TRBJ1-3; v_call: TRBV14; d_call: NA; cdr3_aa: CASSQGGNTIYF; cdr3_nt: TGTGCCAGCAGCCAAGGCGGCAACACCATATATTTT
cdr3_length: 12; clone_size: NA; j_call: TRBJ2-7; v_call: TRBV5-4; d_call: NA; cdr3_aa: CASSLQGYEQYF; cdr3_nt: TGTGCCAGCAGCTTGCAGGGCTACGAGCAGTACTTC
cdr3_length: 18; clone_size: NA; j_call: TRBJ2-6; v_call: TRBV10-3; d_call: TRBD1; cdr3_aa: CAIRSGDRGLYGANVLTF; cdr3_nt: TGTGCCATCAGGTCTGGGGACAGGGGGCTGTATGGGGCCAACGTCCTGACTTTC
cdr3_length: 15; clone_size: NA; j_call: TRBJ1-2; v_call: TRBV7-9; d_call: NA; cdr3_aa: CASSSLTGPNYGYTF; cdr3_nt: TGTGCCAGCAGCTCATTGACAGGACCTAACTATGGCTACACCTTC
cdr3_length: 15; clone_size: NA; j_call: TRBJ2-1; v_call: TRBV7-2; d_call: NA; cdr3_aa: CASSLGAYSYNEQFF; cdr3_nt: TGTGCCAGCAGCTTAGGGGCGTACTCCTACAATGAGCAGTTCTTC
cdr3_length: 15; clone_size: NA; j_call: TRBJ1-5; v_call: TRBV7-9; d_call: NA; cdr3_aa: CASSLDGEWGQPQHF; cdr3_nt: TGTGCCAGCAGCTTAGATGGGGAATGGGGTCAGCCCCAGCATTTT